The 27 T cell receptor beta chains in this list originate from one sample, sequenced in a study of OX40 agonist ivuxolimab in advanced cancers. Assay used: immunoSEQ multiplex PCR; TCRdb lists only in-frame clones, some missing. The profile shows approximately 100,000 clones, 75% to 95% of them singletons. This specimen consisted of CD4+ or CD8+ T cells sorted from blood, obtained in a trial of the OX40 agonist ivuxolimab. The receptors originated from an adult with an advanced solid tumor such as melanoma, head and neck, liver or kidney cancer.

J is TRBJ2-1 and V is TRBV6-1, with D possibly being TRBD1 (6 bases). Germline lookup yields CDR1 MNHNS and CDR2 SASEGT. The CDR3 is made up of 14 amino acids. V lost 2 bases and J lost 9, with 14 bases in between. The CDR3 reads CASSEQGSASEQFF. CDR3 DNA: TGTGCCAGCAGTGAACAGGGGTCCGCCAGTGAGCAGTTCTTC.

On this clone: Germline is not matched at one junction end, which may reflect a read error. In DNA form, the CDR3 reads TGTGCCAGCCCAGGACAGCCCCCCTTC. Its protein is CASPGQPPF. The V and J genes are TRBV28 and TRBJ1-2; D possibly corresponds to TRBD1 (6 bases). Germline values: CDR1 MDHEN, CDR2 SYDVKM. CDR3 length: 9 amino acids.

The chain couples TRBV10-2 to TRBJ2-6; 7 bases fit TRBD1. V lost 8 bases and J lost 3; bases outside the gene matches: 10. This CDR3 spans 16 amino acids. CDR1 is WSHSY and CDR2 is SAAADI in the germline V gene. CDR3 residues: CASGTGEVFGANVLTF. The CDR3 nucleotides read TGCGCCAGCGGAACAGGGGAAGTCTTTGGGGCCAACGTCCTGACTTTC.

V gene TRBV6-5 combines with J gene TRBJ1-1, with D possibly being TRBD1 (5 bases). The CDR3 spans 14 residues. CDR1 is MNHEY and CDR2 is SVGAGI in the germline V gene. Trimming shortened V by 4 bases and J by 3 bases, and 12 bases separated the two germline ends. The CDR3 loop reads CASSFIPGDTEAFF. The CDR3 region has the DNA TGTGCCAGCAGTTTTATACCGGGGGACACTGAAGCTTTCTTT.

The chain has TRBV6-1 and TRBJ2-7, with D unclear. Trimming left V 4 bases short and J 9 bases short, with 10 bases between. Looked up from germline, CDR1 is MNHNS and CDR2 is SASEGT. This CDR3 region has 11 residues. CDR3 region: CASSVSYGQYF. Written as DNA, the CDR3 is TGTGCCAGCAGTGTATCTTATGGGCAGTACTTC.

This clone has only one observation. The chain is built from TRBV6-4 and TRBJ1-3, with unresolved D. This CDR3 has 17 residues. Trimming pared 6 bases from V and 5 bases from J, leaving 23 bases between. Germline V gene data show CDR1 as MRHNA and CDR2 as SNTAGT. CDR3 region: CASRSGSGWKERNTIYF. The CDR3 nucleotides read TGTGCCAGCAGAAGTGGATCGGGTTGGAAGGAGCGAAACACCATATATTTT.

This chain joins TRBV28 and TRBJ2-7; 12 bases are shared with TRBD2. From germline, CDR1 is MDHEN and CDR2 SYDVKM. V gave up 11 bases and J gave up 1 base; unmatched junction bases: 12. The CDR3 runs 16 residues. In nucleotides, the CDR3 is TGTGCCGTTCATGGGGCCGGGACTAGCGGGTCCTACGAGCAGTACTTC. Translation: CAVHGAGTSGSYEQYF.

The chain recombines TRBV9 with TRBJ2-2; D is perhaps TRBD1 (6 bases). The CDR3 is made up of 14 amino acids. Trimming pared 1 base from V and 3 bases from J, leaving 7 bases between. Germline V gene sequence: CDR1 SGDLS, CDR2 YYNGEE. The CDR3 DNA follows: TGTGCCAGCAGCGTAACAGGGTACACCGGGGAGCTGTTTTTT. The encoded protein is CASSVTGYTGELFF.

The rearrangement uses TRBV7-8 and TRBJ1-5; 11 bases line up with TRBD1. J lost 4 bases, V lost 5 bases, and 4 bases had no gene match. CDR3 length: 15 amino acids. Germline V gene sequence: CDR1 SGHVS, CDR2 FQNEAQ. The chain's CDR3 is CASSPDRGRNQPQHF. CDR3 nucleotide sequence: TGTGCCAGCAGCCCGGACAGGGGGCGAAATCAGCCCCAGCATTTT.

This clone has just a few counts. Sequence at one end of the junction differs from germline and may be a read error. The chain has TRBV6-5 and TRBJ1-5; 7 bases map to TRBD1. The CDR3 runs to 13 residues. CDR1 and CDR2 (germline): MNHEY, SVGAGI. CDR3 region: CASSRTRDRPPHF. In DNA form, the CDR3 reads TGTGCCAGCAGCCGAACCCGGGACAGACCCCCGCATTTT.

This clone was counted a single time. This chain uses TRBV7-9 with TRBJ2-1; the D is unclear. Trimming left V 0 bases short and J 0 bases short, with 3 bases between. Germline V lookup: CDR1 SEHNR, CDR2 FQNEAQ (reference sequence). This CDR3 has 14 residues. The CDR3 sequence is CASSLAGSYNEQFF. The CDR3 DNA reads as TGTGCCAGCAGCTTAGCTGGCTCCTACAATGAGCAGTTCTTC.

The chain combines TRBV12-2 with TRBJ2-4; the DNA was not compared with TRBD1, the D call given in the table. TRBV12-2 is a known pseudogene. The CDR3 sequence is 15 residues long. CDR3 bases: TGTGCAAGTCGCTTAGATGGACAGGACGGGACCATTCAGTACTTC. Translated: CASRLDGQDGTIQYF.

The chain employs TRBV2 and TRBJ1-6; D is possibly TRBD1 (5 bases). This CDR3 comprises 15 residues. V was clipped by 4 bases and J by 6 bases, with 13 bases between them. Per the germline V gene, CDR1 is SNHLY and CDR2 is FYNNEI. The CDR3 reads CASSGGVGTNSPLHF. The CDR3, as DNA: TGTGCCAGCAGTGGCGGTGTAGGGACTAATTCACCCCTCCACTTT.

A note on this clone: Other DNA sequences in this sample translate to the same CDR3. The chain is built from TRBV7-2 and TRBJ2-7; 9 bases align to TRBD2. Trimming at V came to 6 bases and at J to 6 bases, leaving 9 bases not matched to a gene. The V gene's germline CDR1 is SGHTA and CDR2 FQGNSA. This CDR3 is 14 amino acids long. The CDR3 loop is CASSFAGGPGEQYF. The CDR3 coding sequence is TGTGCCAGCAGTTTCGCGGGAGGGCCAGGCGAGCAGTACTTC. The whole variable domain, filled in from reference TRBV7-2 and TRBJ2-7, reads GAGVSQSPSNKVTEKGKDVELRCDPISGHTALYWYRQSLGQGLEFLIYFQGNSAPDKSGLPSDRFSAERTGGSVSTLTIQRTQQEDSAVYLCASSFAGGPGEQYFGPGTRLTVT.

The chain couples TRBV23-1 to TRBJ2-7, with D possibly matching TRBD2 (6 bases). TRBV23-1 has ORF status, its function being uncertain. The CDR3 consists of 15 residues. V was shortened by 3 bases and J by 5 bases, with 17 bases between the two germline ends. CDR3 loop: CASSQEGEDGHEQYF. CDR3 nucleotides: TGCGCCAGCAGTCAGGAGGGAGAGGATGGACACGAGCAGTACTTC.

The J gene is TRBJ2-3, the V gene TRBV5-1; 8 bases align to TRBD1. Germline trimming cut 2 bases from V and 6 bases from J; bases unmatched to any gene: 11. In germline, CDR1 is SGHRS, CDR2 YFSETQ. The CDR3 has 16 amino acids. CDR3 coding DNA: TGCGCCAGCAGCTTTGTCCCAGGGGGCGCAAACGATACGCAGTATTTT. Protein product: CASSFVPGGANDTQYF.

This clone was seen once. The V call is TRBV18, the J call TRBJ2-7, with a weak D call TRBD2 (5 bases). V gave up 1 base and J gave up 7 bases, with 14 bases separating them. The CDR3 runs 14 residues. CDR1 KGHSH and CDR2 LQKENI come from the germline V gene. The CDR3 loop is CASSPRDYGGEQYF. The CDR3 coding sequence is TGTGCCAGCTCACCACGCGACTATGGAGGTGAGCAGTACTTC.

The chain employs TRBV6-6 and TRBJ2-7, with TRBD1 matching 7 bases. Germline values: CDR1 MNHNY, CDR2 SVGAGI (reference sequence). The V gene end was trimmed by 4 bases and the J gene end by 2 bases; junction bases not matched to a gene: 5. CDR3 size: 14 residues. Here the CDR3 reads CASSSGTAPYEQYF. As DNA, the CDR3 is TGTGCCAGCAGTTCCGGGACAGCCCCCTACGAGCAGTACTTC.

The chain employs TRBV11-2 and TRBJ2-1; 10 bases fit TRBD2. Trimming cost V 5 bases and J 6 bases; bases outside gene matches: 10. This CDR3 is built from 16 residues. The V gene's germline CDR1 is SGHAT and CDR2 FQNNGV. The CDR3 sequence is CASSPLSGRSVNEQFF. In DNA, the CDR3 is TGTGCCAGCAGCCCACTTAGCGGGAGGTCGGTCAATGAGCAGTTCTTC. The whole variable domain, remainder taken from reference TRBV11-2 and TRBJ2-1, is EAGVAQSPRYKIIEKRQSVAFWCNPISGHATLYWYQQILGQGPKLLIQFQNNGVVDDSQLPKDRFSAERLKGVDSTLKIQPAKLEDSAVYLCASSPLSGRSVNEQFFGPGTRLTVL.

The rearrangement links TRBV28 to TRBJ2-5, with D maybe TRBD1 (6 bases). The ends were cut back, 1 base at V and 2 bases at J, with 8 bases in the middle. The CDR3 has 14 amino acids. Germline values: CDR1 MDHEN, CDR2 SYDVKM. The CDR3 DNA sequence: TGTGCCAGCAGTTTATTAGGGGGTCAAGAGACCCAGTACTTC. Translating it yields CASSLLGGQETQYF. The complete variable domain, with remaining parts taken from reference TRBV28 and TRBJ2-5, reads DVKVTQSSRYLVKRTGEKVFLECVQDMDHENMFWYRQDPGLGLRLIYFSYDVKMKEKGDIPEGYSVSREKKERFSLILESASTNQTSMYLCASSLLGGQETQYFGPGTRLLVL.

The gene calls are TRBV10-3 and TRBJ2-1; TRBD2 aligns across 12 bases. The CDR3 consists of 15 residues. Germline-derived CDR1 and CDR2 are ENHRY and SYGVKD. V was clipped by 5 bases and J by 4 bases; unmatched bases: 3. The CDR3 spells CAISKTSGGYNEQFF. As DNA, the CDR3 is TGTGCCATCAGTAAGACTAGCGGGGGATACAATGAGCAGTTCTTC.

The chain recombines TRBV28 with TRBJ2-7; 9 positions agree with TRBD1. The CDR3 spans 15 residues. The junction had 5 bases not matched to a gene; V was cut back by 4 bases and J by 1 base. CDR1 and CDR2 from the germline V gene are MDHEN and SYDVKM. This CDR3 reads CASSSTGTGSYEQYF. The CDR3 DNA follows: TGTGCCAGCAGTTCAACCGGGACAGGGTCCTACGAGCAGTACTTC. Looking up the rest from reference TRBV28 and TRBJ2-7 gives the full variable domain: DVKVTQSSRYLVKRTGEKVFLECVQDMDHENMFWYRQDPGLGLRLIYFSYDVKMKEKGDIPEGYSVSREKKERFSLILESASTNQTSMYLCASSSTGTGSYEQYFGPGTRLTVT.

V usage is TRBV11-2 and J usage is TRBJ2-1; weak D call: TRBD1 (6 bases). Germline assignment: CDR1 SGHAT and CDR2 FQNNGV. V lost 1 base and J 7 bases, leaving 14 bases between the germline ends. This CDR3 is built from 15 residues. This CDR3 reads CASSLAGAVRNEQFF. The CDR3 DNA follows: TGTGCCAGCAGCTTAGCAGGGGCTGTTAGGAATGAGCAGTTCTTC.

This chain joins TRBV5-1 and TRBJ1-2, with 7 bases matching TRBD1. Germline CDR1 SGHRS, CDR2 YFSETQ. The CDR3 covers 15 residues. J lost 3 bases, V lost 0 bases, and 5 bases had no gene match. Written as DNA, the CDR3 is TGCGCCAGCAGCTTGGGGACAGGACCTTACTATGGCTACACCTTC. Protein: CASSLGTGPYYGYTF.

The V gene is TRBV7-2, the J gene TRBJ2-7; perhaps TRBD1 as D (6 bases). The germline CDR1 and CDR2 sequences are SGHTA and FQGNSA. The CDR3 has 13 residues. V dropped 1 base and J dropped 6 bases, with 10 bases sitting between them. The CDR3 here is CASSLVVGGEQYF. CDR3 in DNA: TGTGCCAGCAGCTTAGTCGTAGGGGGCGAGCAGTACTTC.

The rearrangement uses TRBV19 and TRBJ1-2, with D possibly TRBD1 on 6 matching bases. Germline CDR1 reads LNHDA; CDR2 reads SQIVND (reference sequence). V gave up 6 bases and J gave up 2 bases, with 7 bases separating them. CDR3 size: 12 residues. The CDR3 coding sequence is TGTGCCAGTAGGGACAGCAACTATGGCTACACCTTC. This gives the protein CASRDSNYGYTF.

The chain combines TRBV7-6 with TRBJ2-3; 11 bases align to TRBD2. V trimming: 5 bases; J trimming: 5 bases; junction bases outside the gene matches: 6. This CDR3 is 15 amino acids long. CDR1 is SGHVS, CDR2 FNYEAQ, per germline. CDR3 nucleotides: TGTGCCAGCAGCACTACTAGCGGGAGAGGAGATACGCAGTATTTT. It specifies CASSTTSGRGDTQYF.